The T cell receptor (beta chain) under discussion was sequenced for a study of CD8 T cells in ankylosing spondylitis. Study results and limitations: Significantly higher representation of disease-linked clones was reported for matched ankylosing spondylitis synovial fluid. Several of the motif variants were reported before in synovial fluid and blood from reactive arthritis. A motif of 7 to 9 highly homologous TCR beta variants was seen as apparently characteristic of ankylosing spondylitis blood.

Construction of TCR beta libraries was performed using quantitative 5'-RACE with molecular barcodes. TCRdb re-analysed the 5' RACE reads in MiXCR, keeping a single row per CDR3 protein. The sample yields about 800,000 distinct CDR3 sequences, 10% to 15% seen once. This clonotype has more than one count but fewer than ten. Its antigen is not identified. V dropped 0 bases and J dropped 1 base, with 10 bases sitting between them. CDR3 length: 14 amino acids. The V gene's germline CDR1 is DFQATT and CDR2 SNEGSKA (reference sequence). Sample: blood, either unsorted or a sorted T cell fraction (not recorded which). This chain connects TRBV20-1 to TRBJ2-7; D call uncertain. The receptor comes from a male donor with ankylosing spondylitis. The DNA of the CDR3 is TGCAGTGCTAGAGACTGGCCAAGGTCCTACGAGCAGTACTTC. Amino acid sequence: CSARDWPRSYEQYF.